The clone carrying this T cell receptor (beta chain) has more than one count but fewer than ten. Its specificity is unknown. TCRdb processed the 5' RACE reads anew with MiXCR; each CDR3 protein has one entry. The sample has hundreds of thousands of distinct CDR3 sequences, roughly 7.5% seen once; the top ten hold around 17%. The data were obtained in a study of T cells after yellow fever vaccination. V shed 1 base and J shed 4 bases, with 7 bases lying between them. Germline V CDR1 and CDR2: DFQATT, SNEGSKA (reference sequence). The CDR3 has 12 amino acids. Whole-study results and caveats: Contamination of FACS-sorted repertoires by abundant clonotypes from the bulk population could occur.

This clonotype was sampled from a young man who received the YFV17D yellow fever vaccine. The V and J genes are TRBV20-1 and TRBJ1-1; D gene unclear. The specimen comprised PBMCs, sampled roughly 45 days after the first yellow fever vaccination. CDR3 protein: CSARGLGTEAFF. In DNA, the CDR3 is TGCAGTGCTAGAGGCTTGGGCACTGAAGCTTTCTTT.